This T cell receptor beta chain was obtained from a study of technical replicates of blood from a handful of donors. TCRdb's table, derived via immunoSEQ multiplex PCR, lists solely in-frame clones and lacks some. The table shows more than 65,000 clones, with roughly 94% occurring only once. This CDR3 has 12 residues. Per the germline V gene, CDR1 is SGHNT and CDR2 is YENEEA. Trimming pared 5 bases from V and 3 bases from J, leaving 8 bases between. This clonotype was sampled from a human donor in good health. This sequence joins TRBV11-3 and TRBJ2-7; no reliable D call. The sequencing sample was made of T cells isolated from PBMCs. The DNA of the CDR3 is TGTGCCAGCAGCCCCCGGTTCTACGAGCAGTACTTC. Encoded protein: CASSPRFYEQYF.